This T cell receptor beta chain was documented in a study of CD8+ T cells in alopecia areata. Overall study findings and caveats: The study found higher clonality in lesional than normal scalp, especially in alopecia totalis/universalis.

Treatment described: oral pan-JAK inhibitor, 5-10 mg twice daily. Once RNA had been extracted, it was reverse transcribed into cDNA to act as the sequencing template. Assay used: immunoSEQ multiplex PCR; TCRdb lists only in-frame clones, some missing. The table has about 190,000 clones, 45% to 75% seen once. Regarding this clone: Its antigen is still unknown.

Trimming stripped 6 bases from V and 5 bases from J, with 14 bases between. Looked up from germline, CDR1 is SQVTM and CDR2 is ANQGSEA. This CDR3 region has 12 residues. This chain links TRBV29-1 with TRBJ2-7, with D possibly matching TRBD1 (7 bases). This TCR was recovered from a human donor with alopecia areata. The sample consisted of CD4+ T cells sorted from blood, taken at week 4, from a patient treated with tofacitinib. The CDR3 loop is CSVDQGGNEQYF. CDR3 coding DNA: TGCAGCGTGGATCAGGGGGGCAACGAGCAGTACTTC.